A single sample gave rise to the 22 T cell receptor beta chains below, sequenced in a study of vaccination and CD4 T cells after COVID-19. With the Oncomine TCR Beta short-read assay, DNA from cultured CD4+ T cells was sequenced. TCRdb re-called the PCR reads with MiXCR, one entry per CDR3 protein. The sample lists roughly 6,800 distinct CDR3 sequences; 25% were seen once. No antigen has been identified for these receptors. The treatment denotes: roughly 10-day PBMC culture with coronavirus spike peptide pools or control peptides (ViraFEST assay). The sequences come from CD4+ T cells from blood, cultured in vitro, collected after SARS-CoV-2 vaccination. The source of these receptors is a human donor who had recovered from COVID-19.

This clonotype is termed medium-sized. This chain uses TRBV6-2 or TRBV6-3 with TRBJ1-2; 9 bases align to TRBD1. V lost 6 bases, J lost 4 bases, and 9 bases stayed unmatched. This CDR3 contains 15 residues. Germline loops: CDR1 MNHEY, CDR2 SVGEGT. In DNA form, the CDR3 reads TGTGCCAGCAGGCCTCTGGACAGGGGCTTCTATGGCTACACCTTC. Its protein is CASRPLDRGFYGYTF.

The V gene is TRBV2, the J gene TRBJ2-1; no firm D call. The V end lost 4 bases, the J end lost 7 bases, and 5 bases lay between the germline ends. Per germline, CDR1 SNHLY and CDR2 FYNNEI. The CDR3 contains 11 residues. DNA for the CDR3: TGTGCCAGCAGTGTTATAAATGAGCAGTTCTTC. It specifies CASSVINEQFF.

The V and J genes are TRBV7-2 and TRBJ1-1; maybe TRBD1 (5 bases). CDR3 length equals 14 residues. From germline, CDR1 is SGHTA and CDR2 FQGNSA. The V gene lost 5 bases and the J gene lost 0 bases, with 10 bases spanning the gap. This CDR3 reads CASSPGTMNTEAFF. The CDR3 DNA follows: TGTGCCAGCAGCCCAGGGACGATGAACACTGAAGCTTTCTTT.

By share, this clonotype ranks as medium-sized. This chain links TRBV20-1 with TRBJ1-5; no definite D call. Germline V gene sequence: CDR1 DFQATT, CDR2 SNEGSKA (reference sequence). The V and J ends lost 2 bases and 0 bases respectively, with 11 bases between them. The CDR3 is 15 amino acids. The CDR3 DNA reads TGCAGTGCTAGACACGACTCCCTTAGCAATCAGCCCCAGCATTTT. It encodes CSARHDSLSNQPQHF.

The chain recombines TRBV20-1 with TRBJ1-1, with D possibly matching TRBD1 (6 bases). V was clipped by 3 bases and J by 3 bases, with 14 bases between them. The CDR3 consists of 14 residues. Germline V gives CDR1 DFQATT, CDR2 SNEGSKA (reference sequence). CDR3 in DNA: TGCAGTGCTAGGGGGGAAAGGGGGTACACTGAAGCTTTCTTT. This gives the protein CSARGERGYTEAFF.

The genes are TRBV7-8 and TRBJ1-2; TRBD1 is a possible D gene (5 bases). Germline CDR1 reads SGHVS; CDR2 reads FQNEAQ. The ends were cut back, 4 bases at V and 6 bases at J, with 12 bases in the middle. This CDR3 contains 13 residues. The CDR3 nucleotides are TGTGCCAGCAGCTCCCGAGGCAGGGATGGCTACACCTTC. Its translation is CASSSRGRDGYTF.

By share of the sample, this clonotype is medium-sized. The chain is built from TRBV20-1 and TRBJ1-2, with D perhaps matching TRBD1 (6 bases). The V end was cut by 0 bases, the J end by 10 bases, with 18 bases between. The germline V gene has CDR1 DFQATT and CDR2 SNEGSKA (reference sequence). The CDR3 extends over 14 amino acids. The CDR3 sequence: CSARDPRTALDYTF. The CDR3 DNA reads TGCAGTGCTAGAGATCCGAGGACAGCGCTTGACTACACCTTC.

The genes are TRBV6-1 and TRBJ1-1; TRBD1 is a possible D gene (6 bases). Germline CDR1 MNHNS, CDR2 SASEGT. Deletions cut 5 bases from V and 0 bases from J, with 16 bases between. This CDR3 has 16 amino acids. CDR3 in amino acids: CASSPLGAQVNTEAFF. The CDR3 bases are TGTGCCAGCAGTCCCCTGGGGGCGCAGGTGAACACTGAAGCTTTCTTT.

By its share, this clonotype is large (0.1 to 1%). The J gene is TRBJ2-1, the V gene TRBV7-8; possible D gene TRBD2, 5 bases. Germline V gene sequence: CDR1 SGHVS, CDR2 FQNEAQ. CDR3 length: 15 residues. V gave up 2 bases and J gave up 2 bases, with 10 bases separating them. The CDR3 sequence is CASSLLVGTYNEQFF. The CDR3 nucleotides are TGTGCCAGCAGCTTACTGGTCGGGACCTACAATGAGCAGTTCTTC.

The chain links TRBV7-2 to TRBJ1-5; D is unclear. The CDR3 has 16 amino acids. With 1 base removed from V and 8 bases from J, the gap between germline ends came to 18 bases. Germline V gene data show CDR1 as SGHTA and CDR2 as FQGNSA. Here the CDR3 reads CASSLVVQLGIKPQHF. The CDR3 DNA reads as TGTGCCAGCAGCTTAGTGGTTCAGTTAGGGATTAAGCCCCAGCATTTT.

The chain uses TRBV4-2 and TRBJ1-6, with D perhaps TRBD1 (5 bases). There are 16 residues in the CDR3. In germline, CDR1 is LGHNA, CDR2 YNFKEQ. Trimming removed 0 bases from V and 6 bases from J, with 12 bases in between. The chain's CDR3 is CASSQEGEFGNSPLHF. DNA for the CDR3: TGTGCCAGCAGCCAAGAAGGGGAGTTCGGTAATTCACCCCTCCACTTT.

This clonotype was observed a handful of times. CDR3 DNA: TGTGCCAGCAGCTTAGGGGGGGGGGGCTCCTACGAGCAGTACTTC. Encoded protein: CASSLGGGGSYEQYF. The V call is TRBV7-2, the J call TRBJ2-7; 7 nucleotides match TRBD2. J was trimmed by 0 bases and V by 1 base; bases with no gene match: 3. The CDR3 has 15 amino acids. Germline CDR1 is SGHTA and CDR2 is FQGNSA. The full variable domain, rest sourced from reference TRBV7-2 and TRBJ2-7, is GAGVSQSPSNKVTEKGKDVELRCDPISGHTALYWYRQSLGQGLEFLIYFQGNSAPDKSGLPSDRFSAERTGGSVSTLTIQRTQQEDSAVYLCASSLGGGGSYEQYFGPGTRLTVT.

This clonotype was found a few times. The chain employs TRBV28 and TRBJ1-1; D unresolved. This CDR3 comprises 13 residues. Germline V gene sequence: CDR1 MDHEN, CDR2 SYDVKM. V was trimmed by 3 bases and J by 6 bases, leaving 11 bases between them. The DNA of the CDR3 is TGTGCCAGCAGTTTGAAGGGAATAGCTGAAGCTTTCTTT. Encoded protein: CASSLKGIAEAFF.

This clonotype showed up just a few times. The V call is TRBV4-1, the J call TRBJ2-1; unclear D gene. The CDR3 length is 15 residues. Per the germline V gene, CDR1 is MGHRA and CDR2 is YSYEKL. The V end lost 0 bases, the J end lost 0 bases, and 6 bases lay between the germline ends. In DNA form, the CDR3 reads TGCGCCAGCAGCCAAGAGGCTAGCTCCTACAATGAGCAGTTCTTC. Its protein product is CASSQEASSYNEQFF.

J is TRBJ1-2 and V is TRBV28; TRBD1 agrees at 8 bases. This CDR3 has 15 amino acids. Germline V gene data show CDR1 as MDHEN and CDR2 as SYDVKM. Trimming took 3 bases from V and 6 from J; bases not matched to a gene: 9. The CDR3 sequence: CASSLAGGAGHGYTF. For the CDR3, the DNA is TGTGCCAGCAGTTTGGCAGGGGGCGCTGGTCATGGCTACACCTTC.

CDR3 nucleotide sequence: TGTGCCAGTAGCCCAGGGGGAACCTTCGCCTACGAGCAGTACTTC. Translation: CASSPGGTFAYEQYF. The V and J genes are TRBV19 and TRBJ2-7; TRBD1 aligns across 7 bases. Germline CDR1 is LNHDA and CDR2 is SQIVND (reference sequence). The length of the CDR3 is 15 residues. Losses at the gene ends were 6 bases for V and 2 bases for J; bases not matched to a gene: 10.

The chain links TRBV11-1 to TRBJ1-2; D is possibly TRBD1 (5 bases). The CDR3 consists of 16 residues. CDR1 and CDR2 (germline): SGHAT, FQDESV (reference sequence). V was clipped by 0 bases and J by 2 bases, with 13 bases between them. CDR3 nucleotide sequence: TGTGCCAGCAGCTTAGCGTCTGCCAGGGAAAACTATGGCTACACCTTC. Protein: CASSLASARENYGYTF.

This chain connects TRBV6-5 to TRBJ1-1; D unclear. Trimming took off 0 bases at V and 8 bases at J, with 7 bases between the two ends. The CDR3 has 12 amino acids. Germline V lookup: CDR1 MNHEY, CDR2 SVGAGI. The CDR3 protein is CASSYSSEEAFF. The CDR3 DNA reads TGTGCCAGCAGTTACTCTTCAGAGGAAGCTTTCTTT.

By sample share, this clonotype is medium-sized. The chain recombines TRBV7-2 with TRBJ1-2; D unclear. V was clipped by 0 bases and J by 8 bases, with 13 bases between them. The CDR3 extends over 14 amino acids. Germline assignment: CDR1 SGHTA and CDR2 FQGNSA. In nucleotides, the CDR3 is TGTGCCAGCAGCTTAGCCGGCAGCGTGGGGGGCTACACCTTC. Protein product: CASSLAGSVGGYTF. Full variable domain (rest looked up from reference TRBV7-2 and TRBJ1-2): GAGVSQSPSNKVTEKGKDVELRCDPISGHTALYWYRQSLGQGLEFLIYFQGNSAPDKSGLPSDRFSAERTGGSVSTLTIQRTQQEDSAVYLCASSLAGSVGGYTFGSGTRLTVV.

The V and J genes are TRBV19 and TRBJ2-5; D remains ambiguous. The V gene lost 3 bases and the J gene lost 3 bases, with 8 bases spanning the gap. From germline, CDR1 is LNHDA and CDR2 SQIVND (reference sequence). The CDR3 has 13 amino acids. The DNA of the CDR3 is TGTGCCAGTAGTATTGGGCAGAAAGAGACCCAGTACTTC. Translated, it gives CASSIGQKETQYF.

This clonotype was detected a few times. The chain links TRBV20-1 to TRBJ1-3; D gene uncertain. Germline V gives CDR1 DFQATT, CDR2 SNEGSKA (reference sequence). The CDR3 loop spans 14 amino acids. V was cut by 2 bases and J by 0 bases, with 8 bases left in between. In nucleotides, the CDR3 is TGCAGTGCTAGACAGGCTCTCTCTGGAAACACCATATATTTT. This sequence encodes CSARQALSGNTIYF.

Judged by abundance, this clonotype is medium-sized. The V gene is TRBV20-1, the J gene TRBJ2-5; 10 positions agree with TRBD2. CDR1 is DFQATT, CDR2 SNEGSKA, per germline (reference sequence). The ends lost 0 bases at V and 5 bases at J; junction bases unmatched: 6. The CDR3 spans 15 residues. The CDR3 here is CSARDPSGGEETQYF. The CDR3 DNA sequence: TGCAGTGCTAGAGATCCCAGCGGGGGGGAGGAGACCCAGTACTTC.